This TCR beta chain came from a study of T cell repertoires in cytomegalovirus infection. MiXCR, run by TCRdb on the reads, gives a single entry per CDR3 protein. In the table there are 90,000 to 130,000 distinct CDR3 sequences, over 9% of which are singletons. The CDR3 runs 15 residues. Trimming removed 5 bases from V and 0 bases from J, with 12 bases in between. Germline V gives CDR1 SGHTA, CDR2 FQGNSA. The table lists this clonotype with many counts. The antigen remains unidentified. Sequences were obtained from PBMCs, sequenced either directly or after in vitro stimulation (not recorded which). This TCR was recovered from a human donor in good health (CMV status not recorded). Some clones in this sample may be carry-over from other donors' samples. The chain employs TRBV7-2 and TRBJ2-3; TRBD2 might be the D (5 bases). CDR3 loop: CASSPDYISTDTQYF. CDR3 DNA sequence: TGTGCCAGCAGCCCTGACTATATTAGCACAGATACGCAGTATTTT. Full variable domain (rest looked up from reference TRBV7-2 and TRBJ2-3): GAGVSQSPSNKVTEKGKDVELRCDPISGHTALYWYRQSLGQGLEFLIYFQGNSAPDKSGLPSDRFSAERTGGSVSTLTIQRTQQEDSAVYLCASSPDYISTDTQYFGPGTRLTVL.